This TCR beta chain is drawn from a study of cytomegalovirus exposure and HLA in healthy donors (dated by TCRdb to 2016 to 2017). Regarding the complete study: In an earlier analysis of approximately 640 of the donors, approximately 260 Gb of sequence data and 95 million to 130 million unique TCR beta sequences from about 179 million T cells were reported. An early release covering roughly 640 HLA-typed donors comprised approximately 300 gigabases of sequencing data and tens of millions of unique TCR sequences. The genetic ancestry cluster associated with self-reported Caucasian donors included approximately 85% of the 398 genotyped donors. The aim of the study was to test whether cataloging public T cell receptors could identify signatures of past pathogen exposure. The T cell repertoires of under 750 subjects were profiled by immunosequencing and related to cytomegalovirus serostatus. Along with the approximately 700-subject first cohort, a separate validation cohort of approximately 110 different subjects was used. The study combined high-throughput TCR immunosequencing, statistical association of individual TCRs with disease status, and machine learning to predict cytomegalovirus infection status. A later analysis re-analyzed previously published TCR beta repertoires from approximately 670 donors and added high-resolution HLA genotyping to study TCR occurrence patterns. In the later analysis, no new phenotypic data were used to find candidate immune exposures; instead, reliance was placed on TCR beta sequences and their occurrence across donors. In an earlier analysis of roughly 540 of the donors, high-throughput TCR beta sequencing was used to judge whether each TCR beta V gene segment behaved as functional or pseudogenic. Donor age, sex, ethnicity and CMV serostatus were compiled alongside the repertoire data. A later genetic analysis used genome-wide SNP genotypes for about 55% of the 666 donors, treating that subset as a discovery cohort. Every repertoire in the discovery cohort had been generated on one and the same sequencing platform. Class I and class II HLA loci were covered by the typing at four-digit resolution. The number of donors typed differed by locus, with about 629-630 for A, B, C, DRB1 and DQB1, more than 500 for DQA1, 600 to 610 for DPA1, and about 450 for DPB1. Because of strong linkage in the cohort, five DR-DQ haplotypes were treated as single units for association and clustering. Across about 370 genotyped donors of the cohort, an average of about 250,000 unique TCR beta nucleotide sequences per donor were sequenced, and around 19% of those sequences were non-productive.

The protocol used for the library was the immunoSEQ multiplex PCR assay. A mixture of 60 forward primers for TCR Vbeta segments and 13 reverse primers for TCR Jbeta segments was used in the multiplex PCR. The CDR3 region of rearranged TCR beta genes was amplified from genomic DNA by a multiplex PCR assay. Amplified TCR beta libraries were sequenced as 87-base-pair reads on the Illumina HiSeq System. The source study handled its data this way. In a later analysis, 80 million or so unique TCR beta chains were counted across the 666 repertoires, and some 10 million of these chains were shared by at least two donors. To remove PCR and sequencing errors, raw reads were error-corrected and collapsed into unique sequences using a nearest-neighbor algorithm that merged closely related sequences. To assign V, D and J gene segments, CDR3 sequences were aligned to IMGT reference sequences. Each retained sequence needed at least a six-nucleotide match to both a V gene segment and a J gene segment. A rearrangement counted as productive if the CDR3 had no stop codons and remained in frame with V and J, and every other rearrangement counted as non-productive. CDR3 was defined by IMGT convention, running from the second conserved V-encoded cysteine to the conserved J-encoded phenylalanine. The earlier analysis of about 610 of the donors excluded any sequence lacking an unambiguous match to a single V gene segment. An earlier analysis of a few hundred of the donors classified V segments as functional when productive rearrangements were above 56.7% and as segregating when the standard deviation between donors was above 5%. A statistical classification framework was built for diagnosing cytomegalovirus status from the catalog of TCR beta chain sequences. In a later analysis, TCR nucleotide sequences were compared against IMGT/GENE-DB human TR gene sequences so that V and J genes could be assigned. In a later analysis, CDR3 sequences and most-parsimonious VDJ recombination scenarios were assigned using the TCRdist pipeline. In a later analysis, every TCR beta chain was defined by the combination of its CDR3 amino acid sequence and its V-gene family, and reads without a unique V-gene family were dropped. In a later analysis, several hundred highly shared, low-generation-probability nucleotide sequences were removed to address suspected cross-contamination and a sequencing artifact. A later analysis calculated a clonal expansion index for each public chain from normalized within-repertoire ranks of inferred template counts. In a later analysis, generation probabilities were computed with a VDJ recombination model fitted to out-of-frame rearrangements, and the resulting probabilities were checked against IGoR. A later analysis scored TCR-TCR, TCR-HLA and TCR-CMV co-occurrence with hypergeometric tests, applying a repertoire-size bias correction to TCR pairs. A later analysis estimated false discovery rates by permuting HLA or CMV assignments 20 times. In a later analysis, co-occurring TCRs were grouped with DBSCAN, and TCRdist sequence similarity was added when clustering was performed within HLA-allele-positive subsets. Repertoires with fewer than 30,000 or more than 120,000 public chains were left out of co-occurrence clustering, as were a handful of repertoires with anomalous nucleotide sharing. In TCRdb, the immuneACCESS table is reduced to in-frame sequences with V and J assigned. These tables do not hold every clone; where another copy was compared, an unresolved V gene accounts for under half, and the others remain unexplained. V and J calls and clone size are those listed in that table; D and trimming were worked out from the DNA. The sample yields fewer than 200,000 clones; approximately 85% were counted once. The top ten hold over 8.5% of the sample.

In total, 630 or so healthy bone marrow donors made up the cohort. All cohort members were sampled while nominally healthy, although unrecorded immune exposures were likely present. The donor was CMV seropositive and belonged to the group of 250 to 300 seropositive cohort members. Every donor gave a peripheral blood sample, and the peripheral blood mononuclear cells from that sample were used for TCR beta sequencing. Genomic DNA extraction from the blood cell samples was performed with the Qiagen DNeasy Blood Extraction Kit. Study-wide findings and limitations: A further reported finding was that TCR beta sequences accurately predicted the HLA-A and HLA-B alleles for most subjects in the first cohort. A group of highly shared sequence variants was considered likely to be a technical artifact of the sequencing pipeline. A later analysis found that TCR association rates varied across HLA loci, with DRB1 alleles showing the most associated TCRs and HLA-C alleles the fewest. Because HLA typing was unavailable for some donors at each locus, only the typed subset was used in association tests. Presence/absence analyses assumed roughly uniform sequencing depth across donors, an assumption that may not hold. Across donors, most TCR sequences were observed very rarely, whereas some public TCRs were present in many individuals. In a later analysis, HLA-associated TCR beta chains showed more clonal expansion and lower generation probabilities than non-associated chains that were equally common. Correlated functional status among segregating V segments might reflect linkage disequilibrium, but an unknown experimental factor could not be ruled out. In the study, some 160 TCR beta chains were listed as associated with cytomegalovirus. In an earlier analysis of around 600 of the donors, most TCR beta V segments appeared in productive rearrangements about 87% or about 30% of the time, broadly matching IMGT annotations. Approximately 16 rarely observed V segments, including chromosome 9 orphons, were excluded from the earlier analysis of approximately 600 of the donors because counts were too low. The authors suggested that the approach could potentially be generalized to other disease states and immunological phenotypes. According to a later analysis, parvovirus B19, influenza, CMV and Epstein-Barr virus appeared linked to several top co-occurrence clusters. This cohort had only TCR beta chains sequenced, and the lack of alpha or paired-chain data limited which features could be detected. A later genetic analysis associated a missense DCLRE1C variant with V-gene and J-gene trimming of TCR beta chains, and an independent cohort replicated the association. At a false discovery rate of 0.05, a later analysis linked about 17,000 TCR beta sequences to specific HLA alleles. In vitro tests confirmed that three of the cytomegalovirus-associated TCR beta chains recognize cytomegalovirus antigens. In both the original and validation cohorts, the classifier was reported to diagnose cytomegalovirus status with high specificity and sensitivity. According to a later analysis, most CMV-associated TCR beta chains appeared to be HLA-restricted, and the HLA associations seemed to be driven largely by CMV exposure. When HLA alleles, especially DR and DQ, strongly co-occurred, TCR associations were difficult to assign to individual alleles. Compared with the approximately 710-donor mean, donors in an Asian-associated ancestry cluster had fewer N-insertions in productive TCRs, according to a later genetic analysis. Because the 87-base-pair reads could not distinguish some IMGT-functional V segments, including TRBV6-2 and TRBV6-3, those segments were excluded. For the cohort, immune exposure information was limited to CMV serostatus.

Points on this clone: The specificity of this receptor is unknown. The sample holds no much larger clone one base away, and base qualities are not on file.

The germline V gene gives CDR1 as KGHSH and CDR2 as LQKENI. Inclusive of the bounding cysteine and phenylalanine, the CDR3 is 12 residues long. The DNA shown is the 36-base CDR3, in frame from base 1. This clonotype was obtained from a man between 45 and 60 years old in good health and CMV-seropositive. Sequenced material: PBMCs. The sequence is built from TRBV18 and TRBJ2-5; TRBD2 could be the D gene, as 5 bases match. The J call may be faulty, since TRBJ2-7 better matches the DNA end. The sequenced DNA: TGTGCCAGCTCACCAAGGACTCCCGAGCAGTACTTC. This yields the protein CASSPRTPEQYF.